This passage covers 28 T cell receptor beta chains from one sample sequenced in a study of cytomegalovirus exposure and HLA in healthy donors. PCR was performed using 60 Vbeta and 13 Jbeta primers. The table came from immunoSEQ multiplex PCR; TCRdb's copy has only in-frame clones and leaves some out. Of 150,000 to 200,000 clones detected, less than 80% appear once; the ten largest clones hold around 0.69%. Source material: PBMCs. Receptors were obtained from a woman between 40 and 55 years old in good health and CMV-seronegative.

This chain links TRBV5-1 with TRBJ2-1; 10 nucleotides align to TRBD1. The CDR3 runs 18 residues. Germline values: CDR1 SGHRS, CDR2 YFSETQ. With 4 bases clipped from V and 1 base from J, the junction kept 11 bases outside the gene matches. The CDR3 coding sequence is TGCGCCAGCAGCGTATCAATTCCGGGACAGGGGTCCTACAATGAGCAGTTCTTC. Its translation is CASSVSIPGQGSYNEQFF.

J is TRBJ1-6 and V is TRBV29-1, with TRBD1 identical over 9 bases. CDR1 and CDR2 from the germline V gene are SQVTM and ANQGSEA. This CDR3 has 12 residues. With 4 bases clipped from V and 8 bases from J, the junction kept 0 bases outside the gene matches. CDR3 residues: CSVGTGDSPLHF. The CDR3 nucleotides read TGCAGCGTTGGGACAGGGGATTCACCCCTCCACTTT.

This chain links TRBV11-3 with TRBJ1-6, with D possibly TRBD1 on 6 matching bases. There are 13 residues in the CDR3. V gave up 1 base and J gave up 11 bases, with 9 bases separating them. Looked up from germline, CDR1 is SGHNT and CDR2 is YENEEA. CDR3 sequence: CASSLAPGAPLHF. The CDR3 DNA is TGTGCCAGCAGCTTAGCTCCAGGGGCACCCCTCCACTTT.

The V call is TRBV6-1, the J call TRBJ1-1; the match to TRBD1 covers 9 bases. The CDR3 has 14 residues. Germline lookup yields CDR1 MNHNS and CDR2 SASEGT. Trimming cost V 10 bases and J 5 bases; bases outside gene matches: 11. The CDR3 loop reads CATDRGRVGTEAFF. The CDR3 DNA sequence: TGTGCCACGGACAGGGGTAGGGTGGGGACTGAAGCTTTCTTT.

This chain uses TRBV10-3 with TRBJ2-7; TRBD1 aligns across 7 bases. Germline CDR1 and CDR2: ENHRY and SYGVKD. This CDR3 region has 16 residues. The junction had 14 bases not matched to a gene; V was cut back by 0 bases and J by 9 bases. CDR3 loop: CAISESWIDRATGQYF. The CDR3 nucleotides read TGTGCCATCAGTGAGTCGTGGATTGACAGGGCCACGGGGCAGTACTTC.

J is TRBJ2-1 and V is TRBV4-3; the D gene is possibly TRBD2 (5 bases). Looked up from germline, CDR1 is LGHNA and CDR2 is YSLEER. V lost 0 bases to trimming and J lost 6 bases, with 15 bases between them. The CDR3 is 16 amino acids. The CDR3 loop is CASSQDLLASANEQFF. The CDR3 nucleotides are TGCGCCAGCAGCCAAGATCTGCTAGCATCCGCCAATGAGCAGTTCTTC.

V usage is TRBV6-6 and J usage is TRBJ2-4, with D hard to call. CDR1 MNHNY and CDR2 SVGAGI come from the germline V gene (reference sequence). There are 16 residues in the CDR3. Trimming left V 6 bases short and J 5 bases short, with 20 bases between. As DNA, the CDR3 is TGTGCCAGCAGCGCGCTTCGTAGCTCCTCAGAAAACATTCAGTACTTC. Protein: CASSALRSSSENIQYF.

The rearrangement uses TRBV21-1 and TRBJ2-7; the tabulated D call, TRBD1, remains unverified against the DNA. TRBV21-1 is a pseudogene. This CDR3 contains 16 residues. CDR3 sequence reads: CASSQGTGTASYEQYF. CDR3 coding DNA: TGTGCCAGCAGCCAAGGGACGGGGACAGCTTCCTACGAGCAGTACTTC.

The rearrangement links TRBV2 to TRBJ2-7; perhaps TRBD2 as D (6 bases). The germline CDR1 and CDR2 sequences are SNHLY and FYNNEI. The CDR3 runs to 14 residues. V was clipped by 1 base and J by 2 bases, with 9 bases between them. CDR3 region: CASSEVGGPYEQYF. The CDR3 nucleotides are TGTGCCAGCAGTGAAGTAGGAGGGCCCTACGAGCAGTACTTC.

This chain connects TRBV13 to TRBJ2-1; D possibly corresponds to TRBD2 (5 bases). The germline CDR1 and CDR2 sequences are PRHDT and FYEKMQ (reference sequence). The V end was cut by 4 bases, the J end by 1 base, with 11 bases between. This CDR3 spans 15 amino acids. CDR3 sequence reads: CASSSLPGSYNEQFF. In nucleotides, the CDR3 is TGTGCCAGCAGCTCCCTCCCGGGGTCCTACAATGAGCAGTTCTTC.

In this sample, this clone turned up a few times. This sequence joins TRBV27 and TRBJ1-5; 7 bases map to TRBD1. The CDR3 sequence is 12 residues long. V gave up 6 bases and J gave up 7 bases; unmatched junction bases: 3. Germline V gives CDR1 MNHEY, CDR2 SMNVEV (reference sequence). The CDR3 here is CASRQGVQPQHF. The DNA for the CDR3 is TGTGCCAGCAGGCAGGGGGTCCAGCCCCAGCATTTT.

The V call is TRBV4-1, the J call TRBJ1-1, with D possibly matching TRBD1 (5 bases). V was cut by 2 bases and J by 1 base, with 8 bases left in between. This CDR3 is built from 14 residues. In germline, CDR1 is MGHRA, CDR2 YSYEKL. CDR3 coding DNA: TGCGCCAGCAGCCAACATCAGGGGAACACTGAAGCTTTCTTT. Translation gives CASSQHQGNTEAFF.

This clone appeared a single time. V gene TRBV19 combines with J gene TRBJ2-2; a possible D gene is TRBD1 (6 bases). V was pared by 1 base and J by 4 bases, with 13 bases between. Germline V CDR1 and CDR2: LNHDA, SQIVND (reference sequence). The CDR3 sequence is 16 residues long. The CDR3 sequence: CASSIVGAPGTGELFF. The CDR3 DNA reads as TGTGCCAGTAGTATAGTGGGGGCCCCGGGCACCGGGGAGCTGTTTTTT.

This clone was detected a few times. V is TRBV4-1 and J is TRBJ2-3; D might be TRBD2 (5 bases). The germline V gene has CDR1 MGHRA and CDR2 YSYEKL. CDR3 length equals 15 residues. Trimming shortened V by 0 bases and J by 4 bases, and 11 bases separated the two germline ends. In nucleotides, the CDR3 is TGCGCCAGCAGCCAAGAGCTAGCCGGCCCAGATACGCAGTATTTT. Protein: CASSQELAGPDTQYF.

The CDR3 region has the DNA TGTGCCAGCAGCCCCGGACAGGCGTCTAACTATGGCTACACCTTC. Amino acid sequence: CASSPGQASNYGYTF. The chain has TRBV7-3 and TRBJ1-2; 7 positions agree with TRBD1. This CDR3 has 15 amino acids. Germline V gene sequence: CDR1 SGHTA, CDR2 FQGTGA. V lost 5 bases, J lost 0 bases, and 6 bases stayed unmatched.

The table lists this clone with a count of one. This sequence joins TRBV4-1 and TRBJ1-2; 7 bases are shared with TRBD1. Trimming took 0 bases from V and 1 from J; bases not matched to a gene: 2. The length of the CDR3 is 15 residues. CDR1 and CDR2 (germline): MGHRA, YSYEKL. The CDR3 DNA reads TGCGCCAGCAGCCAAGATCGGGACAGTAACTATGGCTACACCTTC. Amino acids: CASSQDRDSNYGYTF.

The chain links TRBV6-1 to TRBJ2-7; maybe TRBD2 (6 bases). V lost 2 bases, J lost 3 bases, and 20 bases lay in between. The CDR3 contains 17 residues. The V gene's germline CDR1 is MNHNS and CDR2 SASEGT. CDR3 in DNA: TGTGCCAGCAGTGAAAGTCGGGCAGGCGGGGTCAACTACGAGCAGTACTTC. This encodes CASSESRAGGVNYEQYF.

CDR3 DNA: TGCGCCAGCAGCTTGGCTTCTGGGAGGGAGACCCAGTACTTC. Encoded protein: CASSLASGRETQYF. This chain joins TRBV5-1 and TRBJ2-5, with a possible D match to TRBD2 (6 bases). The CDR3 spans 14 residues. The V gene's germline CDR1 is SGHRS and CDR2 YFSETQ. Trimming took off 0 bases at V and 5 bases at J, with 11 bases between the two ends.

This chain joins TRBV6-1 and TRBJ2-5, with a weak D call TRBD1 (5 bases). Germline V gene sequence: CDR1 MNHNS, CDR2 SASEGT. V lost 2 bases and J 5 bases, leaving 9 bases between the germline ends. The CDR3 contains 13 residues. Written as DNA, the CDR3 is TGTGCCAGCAGTGAATCAGGGCGGGAGACCCAGTACTTC. Translating gives CASSESGRETQYF.

The rearrangement links TRBV30 to TRBJ1-6; D is undetermined. V gave up 0 bases and J gave up 4 bases, with 13 bases separating them. Germline loops: CDR1 GTSNPN, CDR2 SVGIG (reference sequence). The CDR3 is 16 amino acids. In DNA form, the CDR3 reads TGTGCCTGGAGTGTACGCGAGACACCTTATAATTCACCCCTCCACTTT. Protein: CAWSVRETPYNSPLHF.

The chain is built from TRBV6-1 and TRBJ1-6, with TRBD1 matching over 7 bases. This CDR3 is 17 amino acids long. CDR1 is MNHNS, CDR2 SASEGT, per germline. Unmatched junction bases numbered 6, after V lost 4 bases and J lost 0 bases. The DNA for the CDR3 is TGTGCCAGCAGTGCGGGCAGGGGGAGCTCCTATAATTCACCCCTCCACTTT. Its translation is CASSAGRGSSYNSPLHF.

The rearrangement uses TRBV4-2 and TRBJ1-2; TRBD1 aligns across 7 bases. Per germline, CDR1 LGHNA and CDR2 YNFKEQ. J was trimmed by 8 bases and V by 0 bases; bases with no gene match: 9. This CDR3 comprises 15 residues. Here the CDR3 reads CASSQDRDRDGGYTF. CDR3 DNA sequence: TGTGCCAGCAGCCAAGATCGCGACAGGGACGGCGGCTACACCTTC.

The chain recombines TRBV10-2 with TRBJ2-7, with D possibly TRBD2 on 5 matching bases. Germline CDR1 is WSHSY and CDR2 is SAAADI. The CDR3 covers 13 residues. V was cut by 7 bases and J by 2 bases, with 12 bases left in between. CDR3 nucleotides: TGCGCCAGCAAAACCGGACTTACCTACGAGCAGTACTTC. It codes for CASKTGLTYEQYF.

This clone was found a few times. This sequence joins TRBV2 and TRBJ1-5; a possible D gene is TRBD1 (6 bases). Germline V gene sequence: CDR1 SNHLY, CDR2 FYNNEI. This CDR3 contains 16 residues. The V end lost 3 bases, the J end lost 0 bases, and 12 bases lay between the germline ends. The CDR3, as DNA: TGTGCCAGCAGTGATGTTGGGGGCATTAGCAATCAGCCCCAGCATTTT. It is translated as CASSDVGGISNQPQHF.

The chain combines TRBV7-2 with TRBJ2-5, with unresolved D. From germline, CDR1 is SGHTA and CDR2 FQGNSA. CDR3 length: 15 amino acids. V lost 5 bases to trimming and J lost 0 bases, with 13 bases between them. The DNA for the CDR3 is TGTGCCAGCAGCGCTTTAGCAGCGTACCAAGAGACCCAGTACTTC. It is translated as CASSALAAYQETQYF.

The genes are TRBV19 and TRBJ2-1, with TRBD1 matching over 9 bases. This CDR3 region has 13 residues. Per germline, CDR1 LNHDA and CDR2 SQIVND (reference sequence). V trimming: 4 bases; J trimming: 6 bases; junction bases outside the gene matches: 1. In nucleotides, the CDR3 is TGTGCCAGTAGTACGGACAGGGGCAATGAGCAGTTCTTC. Protein sequence: CASSTDRGNEQFF.

The rearrangement joins TRBV5-1 to TRBJ1-4; the match to TRBD1 covers 10 bases. The CDR3 is made up of 16 amino acids. Germline-derived CDR1 and CDR2 are SGHRS and YFSETQ. V lost 4 bases, J lost 7 bases, and 10 bases stayed unmatched. The CDR3 region is CASSPSETGGVEKLFF. CDR3 DNA sequence: TGCGCCAGCAGCCCTTCCGAGACAGGGGGCGTTGAAAAACTGTTTTTT. The variable domain in full, with the rest retrieved from reference TRBV5-1 and TRBJ1-4, is KAGVTQTPRYLIKTRGQQVTLSCSPISGHRSVSWYQQTPGQGLQFLFEYFSETQRNKGNFPGRFSGRQFSNSRSEMNVSTLELGDSALYLCASSPSETGGVEKLFFGSGTQLSVL.

This chain links TRBV19 with TRBJ1-1; D call uncertain. Germline V lookup: CDR1 LNHDA, CDR2 SQIVND (reference sequence). V gave up 4 bases and J gave up 3 bases, with 12 bases separating them. The CDR3 spans 14 residues. CDR3: CASSTLFSYTEAFF. The CDR3 DNA sequence: TGTGCCAGTAGTACTCTTTTCTCGTACACTGAAGCTTTCTTT.